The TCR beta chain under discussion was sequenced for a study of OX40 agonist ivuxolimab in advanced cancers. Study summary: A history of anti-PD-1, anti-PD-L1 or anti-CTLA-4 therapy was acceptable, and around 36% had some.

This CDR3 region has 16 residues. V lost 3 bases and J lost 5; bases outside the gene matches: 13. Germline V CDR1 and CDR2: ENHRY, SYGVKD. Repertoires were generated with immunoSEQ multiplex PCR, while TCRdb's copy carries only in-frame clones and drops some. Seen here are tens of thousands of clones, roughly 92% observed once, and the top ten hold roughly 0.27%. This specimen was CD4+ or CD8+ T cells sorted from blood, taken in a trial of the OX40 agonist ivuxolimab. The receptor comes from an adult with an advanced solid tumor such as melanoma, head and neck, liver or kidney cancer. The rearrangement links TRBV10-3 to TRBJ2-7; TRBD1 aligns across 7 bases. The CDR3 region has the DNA TGTGCCATCAGTGATTCTGGACGACAGGGAACGGACGAGCAGTACTTC. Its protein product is CAISDSGRQGTDEQYF.